This entry lists 31 T cell receptor beta chains sequenced from one sample in a study of T cell responses to AZD1222 COVID-19 vaccine. Profiled with immunoSEQ multiplex PCR; TCRdb holds only in-frame clones, not every one. Counted here are 97,000 or so clones, roughly 90% occurring once; the ten biggest clones make up around 8.4%. Material: peripheral blood, obtained 28 days after the second AZD1222 dose. Receptors originate from an adult who received the AZD1222 COVID-19 vaccine.

DNA for the CDR3: TGTGCCAGTAGTAGGACTAGCGAGAACTACAATGAGCAGTTCTTC. This translates into CASSRTSENYNEQFF. The chain recombines TRBV19 with TRBJ2-1; 9 bases are a match to TRBD2. This CDR3 contains 15 residues. Trimming at V came to 4 bases and at J to 3 bases, leaving 4 bases not matched to a gene. Germline CDR1 is LNHDA and CDR2 is SQIVND (reference sequence).

This clone was counted at least ten times. The genes are TRBV6-5 and TRBJ2-7, with TRBD1 matching over 9 bases. This CDR3 comprises 14 residues. V lost 6 bases, J lost 2 bases, and 5 bases stayed unmatched. The germline V gene encodes CDR1 MNHEY and CDR2 SVGAGI. The CDR3 region has the DNA TGTGCCAGCAGGCCACAGGGGGCAACCTACGAGCAGTACTTC. Protein sequence: CASRPQGATYEQYF.

The chain has TRBV25-1 and TRBJ1-2, with 9 bases matching TRBD1. CDR3 length: 14 residues. CDR1 is MGHDK and CDR2 is SYGVNS in the germline V gene. Trimming removed 2 bases from V and 6 bases from J; junction bases left unmatched: 4. The CDR3: CASSETGGKDGYTF. For the CDR3, the DNA is TGTGCCAGCAGTGAAACAGGGGGCAAGGATGGCTACACCTTC.

This chain links TRBV3-1 (or the pseudogene TRBV3-2) with TRBJ1-1, with D unclear. The CDR3 is 14 residues long. V lost 4 bases and J 1 base, leaving 10 bases between the germline ends. Looked up from germline, CDR1 is LGHDT and CDR2 is YNNKEL (reference sequence). The CDR3 coding sequence is TGTGCCAGCAGCCCAGTGGTGGCGAACACTGAAGCTTTCTTT. Protein product: CASSPVVANTEAFF.

This clone appeared a single time. This chain joins TRBV4-1 and TRBJ1-1, with D perhaps TRBD1 (5 bases). CDR1 and CDR2 from the germline V gene are MGHRA and YSYEKL. This CDR3 region has 17 residues. Trimming stripped 0 bases from V and 5 bases from J, with 19 bases between. This CDR3 is CASSQDRDPKKGTEAFF. Written as DNA, the CDR3 is TGCGCCAGCAGCCAAGACCGGGACCCCAAAAAAGGAACTGAAGCTTTCTTT.

This chain connects TRBV18 to TRBJ1-2, with 8 bases matching TRBD1. CDR1 and CDR2 (germline): KGHSH, LQKENI. This CDR3 contains 15 residues. The V segment lost 2 bases and the J segment 4 bases; nucleotides outside the gene matches: 6. The CDR3 reads CASSPDGQGRYGYTF. The CDR3 DNA follows: TGTGCCAGCTCACCAGATGGACAGGGCCGCTATGGCTACACCTTC.

The chain links TRBV6-2 or TRBV6-3 to TRBJ2-5; 9 bases line up with TRBD1. CDR1 is MNHEY and CDR2 is SVGEGT in the germline V gene. This CDR3 contains 19 residues. Losses at the gene ends were 5 bases for V and 7 bases for J; bases not matched to a gene: 23. Written as DNA, the CDR3 is TGTGCCAGCAGTCCGGGACAGGGATCGGCTAGCGCCTCGAGGGGGACCCAGTACTTC. This encodes CASSPGQGSASASRGTQYF.

The genes are TRBV28 and TRBJ1-2; 10 bases are shared with TRBD1. The trim removed 6 bases at V and 7 bases at J, leaving 5 bases unmatched. The CDR3 has 13 amino acids. From germline, CDR1 is MDHEN and CDR2 SYDVKM. The CDR3 is CASRTDRGSGYTF. Written as DNA, the CDR3 is TGTGCCAGCAGAACGGACAGGGGGTCTGGCTACACCTTC.

The genes are TRBV27 and TRBJ2-7, with D possibly matching TRBD1 (6 bases). Trimming stripped 5 bases from V and 0 bases from J, with 17 bases between. The germline V gene encodes CDR1 MNHEY and CDR2 SMNVEV (reference sequence). This CDR3 spans 16 amino acids. The CDR3 is CASSKTVRGSSYEQYF. CDR3 coding DNA: TGTGCCAGCAGTAAAACCGTCAGGGGAAGCTCCTACGAGCAGTACTTC.

The V and J genes are TRBV13 and TRBJ1-5; the D gene is possibly TRBD1 (5 bases). With 4 bases removed from V and 7 bases from J, the gap between germline ends came to 8 bases. Germline V gives CDR1 PRHDT, CDR2 FYEKMQ (reference sequence). The CDR3 runs 12 residues. CDR3 in amino acids: CASSSGGQPQHF. The CDR3 bases are TGTGCCAGCAGCTCGGGGGGGCAGCCCCAGCATTTT.

This chain links TRBV12-2 with TRBJ2-4; TRBD1, as called in the table, went unchecked against the DNA. TRBV12-2 is recorded as a pseudogene. This CDR3 has 16 amino acids. This CDR3 reads CASRYTTGIAKNIQYF. For the CDR3, the DNA is TGTGCAAGTCGGTACACCACAGGGATAGCCAAAAACATTCAGTACTTC.

This chain links TRBV19 with TRBJ1-2; 8 positions match TRBD1. Germline V gives CDR1 LNHDA, CDR2 SQIVND (reference sequence). The V segment lost 6 bases and the J segment 6 bases; nucleotides outside the gene matches: 9. The CDR3 consists of 14 residues. CDR3 nucleotides: TGTGCCAGTAGCCGGACAGGGTTTGAACATGGCTACACCTTC. This codes for CASSRTGFEHGYTF.

This sequence joins TRBV29-1 and TRBJ1-1, with D possibly being TRBD1 (6 bases). Trimming cost V 4 bases and J 6 bases, with 27 bases left between them. The germline V gene encodes CDR1 SQVTM and CDR2 ANQGSEA. This CDR3 region has 17 residues. This CDR3 reads CSVGSMRMWTEDAEAFF. CDR3 coding DNA: TGCAGCGTTGGAAGCATGCGGATGTGGACAGAGGATGCTGAAGCTTTCTTT.

The gene calls are TRBV11-2 and TRBJ2-2, with TRBD2 matching over 13 bases. Germline lookup yields CDR1 SGHAT and CDR2 FQNNGV. This CDR3 region has 17 residues. The V segment lost 4 bases and the J segment 6 bases; nucleotides outside the gene matches: 8. The CDR3 DNA is TGTGCCAGCAGCTCCCCCGGGACTAGCGGGATCTCCGGGGAGCTGTTTTTT. It specifies CASSSPGTSGISGELFF.

V usage is TRBV12-3 or TRBV12-4 and J usage is TRBJ1-2; the match to TRBD1 covers 8 bases. Germline trimming cut 5 bases from V and 4 bases from J; bases unmatched to any gene: 0. This CDR3 is 12 amino acids long. CDR3 nucleotides: TGTGCCAGCAGTACAGGGGGCTATGGCTACACCTTC. Amino acids: CASSTGGYGYTF.

The rearrangement links TRBV7-3 to TRBJ2-5; D is unresolved. Germline V gives CDR1 SGHTA, CDR2 FQGTGA. V dropped 4 bases and J dropped 2 bases, with 8 bases sitting between them. The CDR3 is made up of 13 amino acids. DNA of the CDR3: TGTGCCAGCAGCTCCCCTGGTCAAGAGACCCAGTACTTC. The encoded protein is CASSSPGQETQYF.

This clone was observed once. The chain combines TRBV28 with TRBJ1-5; D is unresolved. The CDR3 loop spans 13 amino acids. The V end lost 4 bases, the J end lost 1 base, and 5 bases lay between the germline ends. CDR1 is MDHEN, CDR2 SYDVKM, per germline. The CDR3 bases are TGTGCCAGCAGTTACAGAAGCAATCAGCCCCAGCATTTT. Translation gives CASSYRSNQPQHF.

This chain joins TRBV9 and TRBJ1-1; no firm D call. The germline V gene has CDR1 SGDLS and CDR2 YYNGEE. This CDR3 contains 13 residues. V was clipped by 7 bases and J by 1 base, with 11 bases between them. The CDR3 DNA is TGTGCCAGCGGGCAGACACCGAACACTGAAGCTTTCTTT. Amino acids: CASGQTPNTEAFF.

The V call is TRBV3-1 (or the pseudogene TRBV3-2), the J call TRBJ2-3; the D gene is possibly TRBD2 (6 bases). This CDR3 comprises 16 residues. Trimming removed 4 bases at V and 2 bases at J, with 16 bases between. From germline, CDR1 is LGHDT and CDR2 YNNKEL (reference sequence). The DNA of the CDR3 is TGTGCCAGCAGCCGAGCCGGGGGACCTATCACAGATACGCAGTATTTT. Its protein product is CASSRAGGPITDTQYF.

The gene calls are TRBV7-8 and TRBJ2-1; 9 nucleotides agree with TRBD2. There are 16 residues in the CDR3. CDR1 is SGHVS and CDR2 is FQNEAQ in the germline V gene. The V segment lost 6 bases and the J segment 5 bases; nucleotides outside the gene matches: 11. CDR3 bases: TGTGCCAGCAGGAGGGGACTTGGCGGGAGGGACAATGAGCAGTTCTTC. Amino acids: CASRRGLGGRDNEQFF.

J is TRBJ1-3 and V is TRBV4-1, with unresolved D. V lost 0 bases to trimming and J lost 0 bases, with 6 bases between them. The CDR3 spans 15 residues. The germline V gene has CDR1 MGHRA and CDR2 YSYEKL. The CDR3 loop is CASSQEHSSGNTIYF. For the CDR3, the DNA is TGCGCCAGCAGCCAAGAACACAGCTCTGGAAACACCATATATTTT.

The genes are TRBV6-5 and TRBJ2-1; TRBD2 is a possible D gene (6 bases). The CDR3 runs 14 residues. Germline V gene lookup returns CDR1 MNHEY and CDR2 SVGAGI. Trimming took off 3 bases at V and 4 bases at J, with 10 bases between the two ends. The CDR3 coding sequence is TGTGCCAGCAGTTATGGCGGGGCTTACAATGAGCAGTTCTTC. Translating it yields CASSYGGAYNEQFF.

This clone has only a few counts. The rearrangement links TRBV7-9 to TRBJ2-5; 7 bases are a match to TRBD1. This CDR3 region has 14 residues. Germline CDR1 reads SEHNR; CDR2 reads FQNEAQ (reference sequence). The ends lost 3 bases at V and 4 bases at J; junction bases unmatched: 5. The DNA of the CDR3 is TGTGCCAGCAGCTTTGGCAGGGGGAGAGAGACCCAGTACTTC. Protein: CASSFGRGRETQYF. The full variable domain, completed using reference TRBV7-9 and TRBJ2-5, is DTGVSQNPRHKITKRGQNVTFRCDPISEHNRLYWYRQTLGQGPEFLTYFQNEAQLEKSRLLSDRFSAERPKGSFSTLEIQRTEQGDSAMYLCASSFGRGRETQYFGPGTRLLVL.

This chain uses TRBV19 with TRBJ1-2; 8 bases are a match to TRBD1. The CDR3 extends over 13 amino acids. The V gene end was trimmed by 9 bases and the J gene end by 8 bases; junction bases not matched to a gene: 11. The germline V gene encodes CDR1 LNHDA and CDR2 SQIVND (reference sequence). The CDR3 coding sequence is TGTGCCAGACGACAGGGGAACTTTGGCGGCTACACCTTC. Residues: CARRQGNFGGYTF.

This chain uses TRBV28 with TRBJ1-4, with 10 bases matching TRBD1. Looked up from germline, CDR1 is MDHEN and CDR2 is SYDVKM. This CDR3 region has 15 residues. Losses at the gene ends were 2 bases for V and 8 bases for J; bases not matched to a gene: 5. CDR3 sequence (DNA): TGTGCCAGCAGTTTACCGTCGGGACAGGGGGAAAAACTGTTTTTT. It translates to CASSLPSGQGEKLFF.

Here the CDR3 DNA reads TGCGCCAGCAGCTTTAGACAGGGACGGACAGTGAACACCGGGGAGCTGTTTTTT. Encoded protein: CASSFRQGRTVNTGELFF. The chain joins TRBV5-1 to TRBJ2-2; TRBD1 agrees at 7 bases. Unmatched junction bases numbered 11, after V lost 2 bases and J lost 1 base. The CDR3 consists of 18 residues. Germline CDR1 is SGHRS and CDR2 is YFSETQ.

The CDR3 DNA is TGTGCCAGCAGCTTAAGCGGGATAGGGGAGACCCAGTACTTC. Protein product: CASSLSGIGETQYF. This chain connects TRBV7-2 to TRBJ2-5; 7 bases fit TRBD2. The germline V gene has CDR1 SGHTA and CDR2 FQGNSA. With V trimmed by 2 bases and J by 5 bases, 5 bases remained unmatched. The CDR3 loop spans 14 amino acids.

This rearrangement joins TRBV12-3 or TRBV12-4 to TRBJ2-5; tentatively, D is TRBD2 (6 bases). V dropped 5 bases and J dropped 6 bases, with 10 bases sitting between them. CDR3 size: 12 residues. CDR3 coding DNA: TGTGCCAGCAGTCGTAGCGGCAAGACCCAGTACTTC. Its protein product is CASSRSGKTQYF.

V and J are TRBV11-2 and TRBJ2-6, with 7 positions matching TRBD1. The CDR3 contains 16 residues. The V and J ends lost 5 bases and 2 bases, in that order; junction bases with no gene match: 6. CDR1 and CDR2 from the germline V gene are SGHAT and FQNNGV. CDR3 in DNA: TGTGCCAGCAGCCCAACAGGGGACACTGGGGCCAACGTCCTGACTTTC. Amino acids: CASSPTGDTGANVLTF.

The chain uses TRBV28 and TRBJ1-2; 9 positions match TRBD1. This CDR3 is 15 amino acids long. The germline gives CDR1 MDHEN, CDR2 SYDVKM. Trimming removed 5 bases from V and 3 bases from J; junction bases left unmatched: 7. This CDR3 is CASSVTGGPDYGYTF. CDR3 DNA sequence: TGTGCCAGCAGTGTCACAGGGGGCCCCGACTATGGCTACACCTTC.

CDR3 protein: CASSRGGHPYGYTF. The CDR3, as DNA: TGTGCCAGCTCCCGTGGGGGCCACCCCTATGGCTACACCTTC. The chain uses TRBV28 and TRBJ1-2, with D maybe TRBD1 (6 bases). The CDR3 covers 14 residues. The V gene's germline CDR1 is MDHEN and CDR2 SYDVKM. V was cut by 8 bases and J by 4 bases, with 17 bases left in between.